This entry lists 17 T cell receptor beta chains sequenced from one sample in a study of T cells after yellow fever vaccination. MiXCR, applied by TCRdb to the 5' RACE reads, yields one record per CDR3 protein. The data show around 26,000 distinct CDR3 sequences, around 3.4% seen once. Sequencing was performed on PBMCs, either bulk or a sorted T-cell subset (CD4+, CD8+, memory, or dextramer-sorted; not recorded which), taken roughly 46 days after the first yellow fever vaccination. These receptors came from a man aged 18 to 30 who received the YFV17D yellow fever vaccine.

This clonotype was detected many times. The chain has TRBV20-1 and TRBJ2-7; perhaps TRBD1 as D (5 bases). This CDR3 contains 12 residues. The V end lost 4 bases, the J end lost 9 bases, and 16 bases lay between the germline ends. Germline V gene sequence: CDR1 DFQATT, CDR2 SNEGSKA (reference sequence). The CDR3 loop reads CSANFMGPRQYF. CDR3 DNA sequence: TGCAGTGCTAACTTTATGGGGCCCAGGCAGTACTTC.

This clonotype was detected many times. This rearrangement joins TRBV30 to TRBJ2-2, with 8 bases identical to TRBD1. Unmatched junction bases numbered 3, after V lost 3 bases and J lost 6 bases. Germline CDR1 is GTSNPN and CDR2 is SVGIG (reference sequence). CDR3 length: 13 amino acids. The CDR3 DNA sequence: TGTGCCTGGAGCCGACAGGGGTCCGGGGAGCTGTTTTTT. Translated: CAWSRQGSGELFF.

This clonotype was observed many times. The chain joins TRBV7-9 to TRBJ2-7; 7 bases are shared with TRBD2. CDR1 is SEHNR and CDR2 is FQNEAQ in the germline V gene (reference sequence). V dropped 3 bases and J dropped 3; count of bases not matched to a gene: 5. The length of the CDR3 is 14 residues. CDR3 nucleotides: TGTGCCAGCAGCTTTTCGGGAGGCGACTACGAGCAGTACGTC. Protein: CASSFSGGDYEQYV.

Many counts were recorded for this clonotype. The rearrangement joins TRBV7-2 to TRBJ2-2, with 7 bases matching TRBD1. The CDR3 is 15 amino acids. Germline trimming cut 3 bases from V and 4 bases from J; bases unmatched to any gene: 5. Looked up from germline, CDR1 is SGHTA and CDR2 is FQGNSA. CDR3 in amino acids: CASSFRTGVTGELFF. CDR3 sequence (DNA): TGTGCCAGCAGCTTCCGGACAGGCGTCACCGGGGAGCTGTTTTTT.

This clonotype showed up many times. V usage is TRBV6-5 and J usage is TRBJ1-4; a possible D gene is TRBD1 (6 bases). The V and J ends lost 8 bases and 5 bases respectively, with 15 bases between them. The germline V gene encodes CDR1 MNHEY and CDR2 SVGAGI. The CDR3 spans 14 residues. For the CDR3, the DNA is TGTGCCAGCGGGAACAGGGACCAGAATGAAAAACTGTTTTTT. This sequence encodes CASGNRDQNEKLFF.

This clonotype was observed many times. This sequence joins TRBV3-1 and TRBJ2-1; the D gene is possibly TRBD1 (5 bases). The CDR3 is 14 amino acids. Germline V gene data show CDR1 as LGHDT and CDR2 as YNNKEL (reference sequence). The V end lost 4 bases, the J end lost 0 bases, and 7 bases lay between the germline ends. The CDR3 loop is CASSRQSSYNEQFF. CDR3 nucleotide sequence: TGTGCCAGCAGCCGACAGAGCTCCTACAATGAGCAGTTCTTC.

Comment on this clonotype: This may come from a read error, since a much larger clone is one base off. The CDR3 spells CASRGGFQAFF. CDR3 DNA: TGTGCCAGCAGGGGAGGTTTTCAAGCTTTCTTT. The rearrangement joins TRBV2 to TRBJ1-1; unclear D gene. Trimming removed 6 bases from V and 9 bases from J, with 11 bases in between. The CDR3 totals 11 residues. Germline CDR1 reads SNHLY; CDR2 reads FYNNEI.

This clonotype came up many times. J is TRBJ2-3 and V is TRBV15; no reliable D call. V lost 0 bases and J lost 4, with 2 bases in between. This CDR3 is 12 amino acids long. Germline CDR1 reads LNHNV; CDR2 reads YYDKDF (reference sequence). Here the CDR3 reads CATSREADTQYF. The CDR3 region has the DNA TGTGCCACCAGCAGAGAAGCAGATACGCAGTATTTT.

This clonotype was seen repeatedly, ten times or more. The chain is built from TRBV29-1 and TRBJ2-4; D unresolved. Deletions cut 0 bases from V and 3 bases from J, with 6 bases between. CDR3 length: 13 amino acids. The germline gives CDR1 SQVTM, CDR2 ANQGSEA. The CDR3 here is CSVEEGNKNIQYF. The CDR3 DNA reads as TGCAGCGTTGAAGAGGGGAACAAAAACATTCAGTACTTC.

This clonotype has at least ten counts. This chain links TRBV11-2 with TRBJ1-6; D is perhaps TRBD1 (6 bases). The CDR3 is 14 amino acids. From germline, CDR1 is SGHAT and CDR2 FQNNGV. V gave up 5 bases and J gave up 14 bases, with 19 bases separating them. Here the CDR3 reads CASSPGNRASTLHF. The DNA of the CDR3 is TGTGCCAGCAGCCCTGGGAACAGGGCCAGCACCCTCCACTTT. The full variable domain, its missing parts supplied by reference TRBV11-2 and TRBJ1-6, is EAGVAQSPRYKIIEKRQSVAFWCNPISGHATLYWYQQILGQGPKLLIQFQNNGVVDDSQLPKDRFSAERLKGVDSTLKIQPAKLEDSAVYLCASSPGNRASTLHFGNGTRLTVT.

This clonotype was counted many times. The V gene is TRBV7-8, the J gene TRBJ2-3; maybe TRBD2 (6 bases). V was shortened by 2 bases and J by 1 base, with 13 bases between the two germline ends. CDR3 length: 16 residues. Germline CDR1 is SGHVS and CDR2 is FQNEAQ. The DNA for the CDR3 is TGTGCCAGCAGCTTACTAGGCGGGGAAGGCACAGATACGCAGTATTTT. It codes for CASSLLGGEGTDTQYF.

CDR3 region: CATSDPGTAIFSGYTF. CDR3 DNA sequence: TGTGCCACCTCAGATCCTGGGACAGCTATTTTCTCTGGCTACACCTTC. V is TRBV5-5 and J is TRBJ1-2; 7 bases align to TRBD1. Germline V gene lookup returns CDR1 SGHKS and CDR2 YYEKEE (reference sequence). Trimming took 9 bases from V and 7 from J; bases not matched to a gene: 21. The CDR3 is made up of 16 amino acids.

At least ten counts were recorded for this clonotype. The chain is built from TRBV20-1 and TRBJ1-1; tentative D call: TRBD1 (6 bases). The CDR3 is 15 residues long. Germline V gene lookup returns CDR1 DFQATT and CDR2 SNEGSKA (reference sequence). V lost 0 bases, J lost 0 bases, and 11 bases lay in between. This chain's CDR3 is CSAREMDRMNTEAFF. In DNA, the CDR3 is TGCAGTGCTAGAGAAATGGACAGAATGAACACTGAAGCTTTCTTT.

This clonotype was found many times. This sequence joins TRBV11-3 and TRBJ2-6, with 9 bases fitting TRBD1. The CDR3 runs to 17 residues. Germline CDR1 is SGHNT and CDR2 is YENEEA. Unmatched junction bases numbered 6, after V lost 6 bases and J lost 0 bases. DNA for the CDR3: TGTGCCAGCAGTACGGGACAGGGTAGCTCTGGGGCCAACGTCCTGACTTTC. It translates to CASSTGQGSSGANVLTF.

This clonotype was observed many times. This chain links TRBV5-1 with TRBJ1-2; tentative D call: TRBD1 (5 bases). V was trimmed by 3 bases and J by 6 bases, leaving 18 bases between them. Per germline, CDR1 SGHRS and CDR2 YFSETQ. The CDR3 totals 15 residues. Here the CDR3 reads CASSSSNRKEDGYTF. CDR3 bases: TGCGCCAGCAGCTCAAGCAACAGGAAGGAGGATGGCTACACCTTC.

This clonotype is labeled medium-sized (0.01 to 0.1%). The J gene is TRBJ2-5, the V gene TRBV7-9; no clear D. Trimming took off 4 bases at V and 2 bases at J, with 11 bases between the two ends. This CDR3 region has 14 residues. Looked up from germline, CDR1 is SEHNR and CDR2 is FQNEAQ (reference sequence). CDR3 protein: CASSYGGTQETQYF. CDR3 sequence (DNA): TGTGCCAGCAGCTATGGCGGAACACAAGAGACCCAGTACTTC.

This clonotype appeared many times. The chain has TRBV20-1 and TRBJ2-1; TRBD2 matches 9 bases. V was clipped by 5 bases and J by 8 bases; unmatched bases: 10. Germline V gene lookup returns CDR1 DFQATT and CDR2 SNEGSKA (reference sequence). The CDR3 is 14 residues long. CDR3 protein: CSAPAGGNHHEQFF. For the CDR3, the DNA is TGCAGTGCTCCCGCGGGGGGGAATCACCATGAGCAGTTCTTC.